Sequencing of this TCR beta chain was carried out in a study of shared clonotypes between healthy human individuals. Study observations and caveats: Exclusively blood specimens were collected; tissue repertoires likely differ.

The protocol was immunoSEQ multiplex PCR, while the TCRdb copy is restricted to in-frame clones and leaves out a portion. The repertoire includes just over 2,000,000 clones, 95% of them detected once, and roughly 0.13% sits in the top ten. Concerning this clone itself: Its antigen remains unknown.

The CDR3 covers 15 residues. From germline, CDR1 is SNHLY and CDR2 FYNNEI. V gave up 6 bases and J gave up 0 bases, with 12 bases separating them. Sample: naive CD4+ T cells sorted from blood. Described subset: CD45RA+ positively selected. The receptor was derived from a man between 18 and 35 years old in good health. The V and J genes are TRBV2 and TRBJ1-5; TRBD1 might be the D (5 bases). DNA of the CDR3: TGTGCCAGCAGGCCCCGGGGGACTAGCAATCAGCCCCAGCATTTT. Protein product: CASRPRGTSNQPQHF.